The text below deals with one T cell receptor beta chain. Its antigen is unidentified. The data originate from a study of vaccination and CD4 T cells after COVID-19. The treatment here: approximately 11-day PBMC culture with coronavirus spike peptide pools or control peptides (ViraFEST assay). During the years 2011-2018, before the COVID-19 pandemic, the unexposed donor's CD4+ T cells were collected. Cultured CD4+ T cell DNA underwent sequencing with the Oncomine TCR Beta short-read assay. After culture, CD4+ T cells served as the source for genomic DNA extraction. TCRdb re-derived calls from the PCR reads in MiXCR, one entry per CDR3 protein. The sample holds about 5,500 distinct CDR3 sequences, about 40% seen once. The germline V and J ends were trimmed by 4 bases and 4 bases, with 3 bases remaining between them. This CDR3 spans 11 amino acids. The germline V gene has CDR1 SGHDT and CDR2 YYEEEE.

The receptor was isolated from a human donor in good health. The V and J genes are TRBV5-6 and TRBJ1-3; D unclear. The sample taken for sequencing was CD4+ T cells from blood, cultured in vitro. The CDR3 loop is CASSEGNTIYF. For the CDR3, the DNA is TGTGCCAGCAGCGAAGGAAACACCATATATTTT.